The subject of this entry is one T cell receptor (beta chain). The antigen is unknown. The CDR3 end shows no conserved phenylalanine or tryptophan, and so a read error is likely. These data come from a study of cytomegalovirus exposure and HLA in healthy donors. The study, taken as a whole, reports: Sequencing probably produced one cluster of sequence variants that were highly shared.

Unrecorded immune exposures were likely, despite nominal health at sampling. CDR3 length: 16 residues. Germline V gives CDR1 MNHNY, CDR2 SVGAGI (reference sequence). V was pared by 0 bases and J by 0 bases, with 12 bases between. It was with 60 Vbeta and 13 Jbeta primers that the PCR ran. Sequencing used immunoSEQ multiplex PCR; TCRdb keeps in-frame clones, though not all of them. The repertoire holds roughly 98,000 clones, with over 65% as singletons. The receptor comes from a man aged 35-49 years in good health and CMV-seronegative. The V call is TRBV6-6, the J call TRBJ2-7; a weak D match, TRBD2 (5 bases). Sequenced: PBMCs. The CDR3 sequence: CASSYSISGSSYEQYL. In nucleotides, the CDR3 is TGTGCCAGCAGTTACTCGATCTCGGGGAGCTCCTACGAGCAGTACCTC.